Included here is one T cell receptor beta chain sequence, with context. This entry belongs to a study of human thymus T cells. Sequencing used immunoSEQ multiplex PCR; TCRdb keeps in-frame clones, though not all of them. The table includes more than 45,000 clones, 85% to 95% detected once. The J segment lost 9 bases and the V segment lost 4 bases, leaving 10 bases of the junction unmatched. CDR1 SGHNT and CDR2 YENEEA come from the germline V gene. CDR3 size: 15 residues. V gene TRBV11-3 combines with J gene TRBJ2-1, with TRBD2 matching 9 bases. The sequence was collected from a boy under two years old with a congenital heart defect but otherwise immunologically healthy. Sequenced sample: blood. The CDR3 sequence is CASSSLSSGSTEQFF. The DNA for the CDR3 is TGTGCCAGCAGCTCCCTGAGTAGCGGGAGCACTGAGCAGTTCTTC.